This TCR beta chain was captured in a study of cytomegalovirus exposure and HLA in healthy donors. This table comes from immunoSEQ multiplex PCR, and its TCRdb copy is limited to in-frame clones, with some not included. The repertoire holds some 110,000 clones, with about 91% as singletons. This CDR3 comprises 15 residues. J was trimmed by 3 bases and V by 3 bases; bases with no gene match: 4. CDR1 and CDR2 (germline): SGHTA, FQGNSA. The gene calls are TRBV7-2 and TRBJ2-3, with 9 bases fitting TRBD1. Sequencing was done on a sample of PBMCs. The clonotype was recovered from a man aged 18 to 30 in good health and CMV-seronegative. The CDR3 DNA sequence: TGTGCCAGCAGCTTCCGGGACAGGGCAACAGATACGCAGTATTTT. This gives the protein CASSFRDRATDTQYF. Based on the CDR3 plus reference TRBV7-2 and TRBJ2-3, the full variable domain is GAGVSQSPSNKVTEKGKDVELRCDPISGHTALYWYRQSLGQGLEFLIYFQGNSAPDKSGLPSDRFSAERTGGSVSTLTIQRTQQEDSAVYLCASSFRDRATDTQYFGPGTRLTVL.